The rows below give T cell receptor beta chains drawn from one sample of a study of cytomegalovirus exposure and HLA in healthy donors. TCRdb's copy holds only in-frame clones and misses some; the assay was immunoSEQ multiplex PCR. The sample yields over 150,000 clones, around 88% seen once. Sequences were obtained from PBMCs. All receptors derive from a man aged 18 to 30 in good health and CMV-seropositive. CDR3s leave out the opening cysteine and the closing phenylalanine or tryptophan. Size is omitted from some rows. Given values are once, few, many or a class for expanded clones.

cdr3_length clone_size j_call v_call cdr3_aa
16 - TRBJ2-3 TRBV7-2 ASSLSGRGSTGTDTQY
14 - TRBJ2-7 TRBV11-2 ASSSPSGRSSYEQY
14 - TRBJ1-1 TRBV5-4 ASSFRVEGTKTEAF
12 - TRBJ1-1 TRBV10-3 AISESGANTEAF
10 - TRBJ2-1 TRBV19 ASSPGLNEQF
17 - TRBJ2-2 TRBV12-5 ASGLGHPLDRGLTGELF
11 - TRBJ2-7 TRBV10-3 AISEMSSYEQY
11 - TRBJ2-1 TRBV27 ASQGDSYNEQF
12 once TRBJ2-5 TRBV6-5 ASSYVGGRETQY
13 - TRBJ1-1 TRBV5-1 ASKAAGGVNTEAF
12 - TRBJ2-3 TRBV18 ASSIGLSPDTQY
15 - TRBJ2-3 TRBV5-1 ASSLAVAGGLTDTQY
21 - TRBJ1-6 TRBV12-5 ASGLGTSDRVIFEGSYNSPLH
11 - TRBJ1-2 TRBV18 ASSPTGGGGYT
14 - TRBJ2-7 TRBV7-2 ASSLGGQGRSYEQY
11 - TRBJ1-1 TRBV2 AITGVLNTEAF
15 - TRBJ1-5 TRBV19 ASSIGQVSSSNQPQH
14 - TRBJ2-3 TRBV25-1 ASSSRTGVPTDTQY
14 - TRBJ2-1 TRBV25-1 ASSEWTSGTYNEQF
17 - TRBJ2-1 TRBV14 ASSPQTSGRWVNINEQF
11 few TRBJ1-1 TRBV27 ASCGGGVTEAF
14 - TRBJ2-7 TRBV7-2 ASGRPPGDRTYEQY
11 - TRBJ1-1 TRBV6-1 ASGRGSNTEAF
16 - TRBJ2-5 TRBV5-1 ASSLASAGTGVQETQY
11 - TRBJ1-2 TRBV19 ASSIDRDRGHT
15 once TRBJ1-3 TRBV5-4 ASSSGRQGKSGNTIY
15 - TRBJ1-2 TRBV19 ASSIALPGQGNYGYT
11 - TRBJ2-5 TRBV29-1 SVDAGLKETQY
11 - TRBJ1-2 TRBV6-5 ASSYPRGYGYT
16 - TRBJ2-6 TRBV27 ASSRAGLAGSGANVLT
11 - TRBJ2-1 TRBV6-1 ASSENYGYEQF
14 - TRBJ2-5 TRBV19 ASSAGQGAQPETQY
11 - TRBJ1-1 TRBV30 AWRRLRNTEAF